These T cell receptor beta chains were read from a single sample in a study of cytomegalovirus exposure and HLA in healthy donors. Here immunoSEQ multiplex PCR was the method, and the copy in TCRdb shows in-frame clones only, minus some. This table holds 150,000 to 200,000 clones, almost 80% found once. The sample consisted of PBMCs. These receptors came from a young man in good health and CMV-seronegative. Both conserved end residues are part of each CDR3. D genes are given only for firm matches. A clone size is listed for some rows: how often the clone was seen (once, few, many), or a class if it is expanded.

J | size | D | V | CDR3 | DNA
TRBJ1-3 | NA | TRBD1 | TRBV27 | CASSLRAQGVDGNTIYF | TGTGCCAGCAGTCTTCGGGCCCAGGGGGTAGATGGAAACACCATATATTTT
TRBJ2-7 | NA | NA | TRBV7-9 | CASSFSSYEQYF | TGTGCCAGCAGCTTTAGCTCCTACGAGCAGTACTTC
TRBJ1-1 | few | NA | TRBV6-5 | CASSYGGGVGTEAFF | TGTGCCAGCAGTTACGGGGGGGGCGTCGGGACTGAAGCTTTCTTT
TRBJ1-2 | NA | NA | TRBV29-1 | CSGRTAAGYGYTF | TGCAGCGGACGGACAGCCGCTGGCTATGGCTACACCTTC
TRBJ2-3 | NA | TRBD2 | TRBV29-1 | CSAEGLAGAMGTQYF | TGCAGCGCCGAGGGGCTAGCGGGGGCGATGGGTACGCAGTATTTT
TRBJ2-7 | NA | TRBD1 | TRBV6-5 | CASSYSSGGVYEQYF | TGTGCCAGCAGTTACTCGTCAGGGGGCGTCTACGAGCAGTACTTC
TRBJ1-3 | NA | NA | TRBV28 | CASTTAGSGISGNTIYF | TGTGCCAGCACTACCGCGGGCAGCGGAATCTCTGGAAACACCATATATTTT
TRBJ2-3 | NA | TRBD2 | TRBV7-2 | CASSSTGLANTDTQYF | TGTGCCAGCAGCTCTACTGGACTAGCGAACACAGATACGCAGTATTTT
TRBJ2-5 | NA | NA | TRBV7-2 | CASSQLSGTAVQETQYF | TGTGCCAGCAGCCAGTTATCAGGAACAGCAGTACAAGAGACCCAGTACTTC
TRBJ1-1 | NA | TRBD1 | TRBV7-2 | CASSLDRGGTEAFF | TGTGCCAGCAGCTTGGACAGGGGTGGTACTGAAGCTTTCTTT
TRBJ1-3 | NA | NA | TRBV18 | CASSPSEVLSGNTIYF | TGTGCCAGCTCACCATCGGAGGTTCTCTCTGGAAACACCATATATTTT
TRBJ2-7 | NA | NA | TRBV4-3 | CASSQDFNSYEQYF | TGCGCCAGCAGCCAAGATTTTAACAGCTACGAGCAGTACTTC
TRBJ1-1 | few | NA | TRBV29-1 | CSVLRVTEAFF | TGCAGCGTTTTGAGGGTCACTGAAGCTTTCTTT
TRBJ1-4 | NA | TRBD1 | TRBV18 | CASSPGTENEKLFF | TGTGCCAGCTCACCAGGGACAGAGAATGAAAAACTGTTTTTT
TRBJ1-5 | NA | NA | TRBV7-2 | CASSLAAGGSNQPQHF | TGTGCCAGCAGCTTAGCAGCTGGGGGCTCAAATCAGCCCCAGCATTTT
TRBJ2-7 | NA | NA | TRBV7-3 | CASSSGQTGSGNEQYF | TGTGCCAGCAGCTCCGGACAGACAGGTTCTGGGAACGAGCAGTACTTC
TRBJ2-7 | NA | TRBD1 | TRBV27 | CASQPRDRAYEQYF | TGTGCCAGCCAACCCCGGGACAGGGCCTACGAGCAGTACTTC
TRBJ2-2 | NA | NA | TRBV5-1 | CASSLEAGNTGELFF | TGCGCCAGCAGCTTGGAGGCAGGTAACACCGGGGAGCTGTTTTTT
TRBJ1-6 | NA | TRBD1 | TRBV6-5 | CASSYPPGQGNPLHF | TGTGCCAGCAGTTACCCCCCGGGACAGGGAAACCCCCTCCACTTT
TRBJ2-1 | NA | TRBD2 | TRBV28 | CASSPTGTSAYNEQFF | TGTGCCAGCAGCCCCACCGGGACTAGCGCCTACAATGAGCAGTTCTTC
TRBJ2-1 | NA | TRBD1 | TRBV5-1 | CASSGQGGTSYNEQFF | TGCGCCAGCAGCGGACAGGGGGGGACCTCCTACAATGAGCAGTTCTTC
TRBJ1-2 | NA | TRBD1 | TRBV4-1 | CASSQAPSTGYYGYTF | TGCGCCAGCAGCCAAGCCCCGTCGACAGGGTACTATGGCTACACCTTC
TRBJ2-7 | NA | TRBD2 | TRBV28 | CASSLWGAGSGTSGTSYEQYF | TGTGCCAGCAGTTTATGGGGGGCCGGGAGCGGGACTAGCGGAACCTCCTACGAGCAGTACTTC
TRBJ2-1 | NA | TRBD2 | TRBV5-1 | CASSLAGGNNYNEQFF | TGCGCCAGCAGCCTAGCGGGGGGGAACAATTACAATGAGCAGTTCTTC
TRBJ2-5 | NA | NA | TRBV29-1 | CSVGEGGLQETQYF | TGCAGCGTTGGGGAGGGGGGGCTCCAAGAGACCCAGTACTTC
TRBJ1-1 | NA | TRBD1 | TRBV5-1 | CASSARTGGAFF | TGCGCCAGCAGCGCCCGGACAGGAGGCGCTTTCTTT
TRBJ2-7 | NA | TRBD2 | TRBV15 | CATSRVPTSSYEQYF | TGTGCCACCAGCAGAGTCCCGACTAGCAGCTACGAGCAGTACTTC
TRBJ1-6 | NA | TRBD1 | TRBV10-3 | CAARKQGWDSPLHF | TGTGCCGCGAGAAAACAGGGGTGGGACTCACCCCTCCACTTT
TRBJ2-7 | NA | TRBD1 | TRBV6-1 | CASNALDRGSREQYF | TGTGCCAGCAACGCTTTGGACAGGGGTTCGCGCGAGCAGTACTTC
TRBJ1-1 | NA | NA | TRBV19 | CASRLAPLVGNTEAFF | TGTGCCAGTAGGTTAGCACCCCTTGTCGGGAACACTGAAGCTTTCTTT
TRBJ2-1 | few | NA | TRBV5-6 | CASSLELEPWNEQFF | TGTGCCAGCAGCTTGGAATTAGAGCCATGGAATGAGCAGTTCTTC
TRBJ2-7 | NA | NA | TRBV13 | CASSLSVVSYEQYF | TGTGCCAGCAGCTTGAGCGTCGTCTCCTACGAGCAGTACTTC
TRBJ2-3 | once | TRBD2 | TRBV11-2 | CASSIGGGAGDTQYF | TGTGCCAGCAGCATTGGCGGGGGGGCCGGAGATACGCAGTATTTT
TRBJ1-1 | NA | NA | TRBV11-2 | CASSLTANPTEAFF | TGTGCCAGCAGCCTGACAGCGAACCCCACTGAAGCTTTCTTT
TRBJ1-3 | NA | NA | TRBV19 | CASSIDLGKGANTIYF | TGTGCCAGTAGTATAGATCTGGGGAAAGGGGCAAACACCATATATTTT
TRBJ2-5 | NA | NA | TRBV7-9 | CSSSLVRETQYF | TGTTCCAGCAGCCTCGTTAGAGAGACCCAGTACTTC
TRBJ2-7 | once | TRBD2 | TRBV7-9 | CASSSVERGTYEQYF | TGTGCCAGCAGCTCAGTAGAGCGGGGAACCTACGAGCAGTACTTC
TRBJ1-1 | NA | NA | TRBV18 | CASSKQGPRETEAFF | TGTGCCAGCTCAAAACAGGGACCAAGAGAGACTGAAGCTTTCTTT
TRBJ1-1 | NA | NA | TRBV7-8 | CASLGHRRTEAFF | TGTGCCAGCCTGGGCCACAGACGGACTGAAGCTTTCTTT
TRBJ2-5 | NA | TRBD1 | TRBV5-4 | CASSRTGVQETQYF | TGTGCCAGCAGCCGTACAGGGGTCCAAGAGACCCAGTACTTC
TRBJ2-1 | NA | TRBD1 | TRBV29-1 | CSVLRDSGFGEQFF | TGCAGCGTTTTACGGGACAGTGGCTTCGGTGAGCAGTTCTTC